The clone carrying this TCR beta chain was recorded only once. This sample was included in a study of OX40 agonist ivuxolimab in advanced cancers. Some clones are missing from TCRdb's copy, which holds only in-frame ones; the method was immunoSEQ multiplex PCR. The repertoire holds roughly 66,000 clones, with about 85% as singletons. This CDR3 is built from 15 residues. The germline CDR1 and CDR2 sequences are SGHTA and FQGTGA. J gave up 6 bases and V 4 bases, and 6 bases lay outside the gene matches. Specimen: CD4+ or CD8+ T cells sorted from blood, collected in a trial of the OX40 agonist ivuxolimab. The clonotype was recovered from an adult with an advanced solid tumor such as melanoma, head and neck, liver or kidney cancer. The chain has TRBV7-3 and TRBJ1-1; 12 bases match TRBD1. The DNA for the CDR3 is TGTGCCAGCAGCTCCACCGGGACAGGGGGCTCTGAAGCTTTCTTT. Translating gives CASSSTGTGGSEAFF.